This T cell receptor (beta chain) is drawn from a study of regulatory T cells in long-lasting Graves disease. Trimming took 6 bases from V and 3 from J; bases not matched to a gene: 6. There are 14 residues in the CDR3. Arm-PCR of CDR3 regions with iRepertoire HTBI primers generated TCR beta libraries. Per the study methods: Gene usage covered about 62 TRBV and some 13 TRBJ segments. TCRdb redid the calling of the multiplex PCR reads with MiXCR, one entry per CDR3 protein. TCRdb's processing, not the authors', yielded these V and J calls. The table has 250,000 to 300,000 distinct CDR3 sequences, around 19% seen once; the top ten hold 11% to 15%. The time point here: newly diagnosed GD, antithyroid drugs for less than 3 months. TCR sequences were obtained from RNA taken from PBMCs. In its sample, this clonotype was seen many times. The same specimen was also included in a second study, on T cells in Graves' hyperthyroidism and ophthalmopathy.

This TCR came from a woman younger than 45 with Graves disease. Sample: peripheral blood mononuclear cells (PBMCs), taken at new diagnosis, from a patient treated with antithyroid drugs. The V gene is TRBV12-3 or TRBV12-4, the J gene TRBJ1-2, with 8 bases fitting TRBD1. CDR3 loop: CASSYQGADYGYTF. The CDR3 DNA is TGTGCCAGCAGCTATCAGGGGGCTGACTATGGCTACACCTTC.